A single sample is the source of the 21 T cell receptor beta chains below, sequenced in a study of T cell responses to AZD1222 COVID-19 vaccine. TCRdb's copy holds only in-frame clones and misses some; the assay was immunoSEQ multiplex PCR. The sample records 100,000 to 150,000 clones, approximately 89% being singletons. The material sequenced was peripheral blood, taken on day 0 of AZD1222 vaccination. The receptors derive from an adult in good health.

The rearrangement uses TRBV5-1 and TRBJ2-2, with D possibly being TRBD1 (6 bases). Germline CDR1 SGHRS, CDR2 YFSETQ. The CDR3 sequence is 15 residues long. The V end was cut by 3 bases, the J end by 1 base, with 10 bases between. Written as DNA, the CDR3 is TGCGCCAGCAGCTCCCGGACAGAGAACACCGGGGAGCTGTTTTTT. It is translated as CASSSRTENTGELFF.

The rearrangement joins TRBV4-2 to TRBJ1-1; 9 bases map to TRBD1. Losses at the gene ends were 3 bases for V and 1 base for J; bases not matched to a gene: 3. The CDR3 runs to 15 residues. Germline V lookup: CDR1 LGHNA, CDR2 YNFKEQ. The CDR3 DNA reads TGTGCCAGCAGCCATCAACAGGGGGCGAACACTGAAGCTTTCTTT. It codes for CASSHQQGANTEAFF.

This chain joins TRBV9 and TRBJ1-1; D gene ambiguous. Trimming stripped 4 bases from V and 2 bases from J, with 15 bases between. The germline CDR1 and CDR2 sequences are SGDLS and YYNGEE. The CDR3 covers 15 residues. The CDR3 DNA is TGTGCCAGCAGCCCTCCTCCTGGGATTAACACTGAAGCTTTCTTT. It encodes CASSPPPGINTEAFF.

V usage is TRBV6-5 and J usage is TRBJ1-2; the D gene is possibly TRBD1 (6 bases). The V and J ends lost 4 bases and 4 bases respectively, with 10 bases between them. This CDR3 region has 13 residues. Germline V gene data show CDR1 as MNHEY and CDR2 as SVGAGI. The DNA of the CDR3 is TGTGCCAGCAGTTCTACAGGGAGCTATGGCTACACCTTC. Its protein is CASSSTGSYGYTF.

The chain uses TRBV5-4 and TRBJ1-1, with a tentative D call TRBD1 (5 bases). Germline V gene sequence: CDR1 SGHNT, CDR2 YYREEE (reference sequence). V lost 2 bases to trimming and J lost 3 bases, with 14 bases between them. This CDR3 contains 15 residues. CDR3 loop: CASSFRGRGDTEAFF. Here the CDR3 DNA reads TGTGCCAGCAGCTTCCGCGGACGGGGGGACACTGAAGCTTTCTTT. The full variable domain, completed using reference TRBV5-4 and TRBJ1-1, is ETGVTQSPTHLIKTRGQQVTLRCSSQSGHNTVSWYQQALGQGPQFIFQYYREEENGRGNFPPRFSGLQFPNYSSELNVNALELDDSALYLCASSFRGRGDTEAFFGQGTRLTVV.

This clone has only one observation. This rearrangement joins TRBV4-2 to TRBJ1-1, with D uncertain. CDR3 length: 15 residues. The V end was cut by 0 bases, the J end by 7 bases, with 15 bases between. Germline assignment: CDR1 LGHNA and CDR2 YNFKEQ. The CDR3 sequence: CASSQEVGRFNEAFF. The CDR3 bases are TGTGCCAGCAGCCAAGAGGTGGGGAGGTTTAATGAAGCTTTCTTT.

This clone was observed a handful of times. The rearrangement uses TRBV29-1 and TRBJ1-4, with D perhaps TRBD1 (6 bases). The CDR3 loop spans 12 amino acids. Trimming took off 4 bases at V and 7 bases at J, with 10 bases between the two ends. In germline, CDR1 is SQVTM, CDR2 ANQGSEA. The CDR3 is CSVARGGEKLFF. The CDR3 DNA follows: TGCAGCGTTGCCAGGGGTGGTGAAAAACTGTTTTTT.

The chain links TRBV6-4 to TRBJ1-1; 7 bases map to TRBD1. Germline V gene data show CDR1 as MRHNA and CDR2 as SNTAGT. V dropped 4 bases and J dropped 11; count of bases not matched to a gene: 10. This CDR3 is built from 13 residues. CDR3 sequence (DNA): TGTGCCAGCAGTGCCCAACAGGGGACAGCGGCTTTCTTT. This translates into CASSAQQGTAAFF.

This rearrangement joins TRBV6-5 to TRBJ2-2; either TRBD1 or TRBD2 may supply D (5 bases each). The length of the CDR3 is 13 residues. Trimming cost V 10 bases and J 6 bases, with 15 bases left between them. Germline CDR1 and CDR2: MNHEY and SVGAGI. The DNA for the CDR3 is TGTGCCACCGTTCCTGTGGGGGCCGGGGAGCTGTTTTTT. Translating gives CATVPVGAGELFF.

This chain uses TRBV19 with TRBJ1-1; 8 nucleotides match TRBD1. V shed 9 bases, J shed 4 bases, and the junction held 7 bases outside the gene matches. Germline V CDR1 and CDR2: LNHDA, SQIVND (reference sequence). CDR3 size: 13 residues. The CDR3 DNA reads TGTGCCAGCCTGCAGGGGGCGGGCACTGAAGCTTTCTTT. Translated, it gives CASLQGAGTEAFF.

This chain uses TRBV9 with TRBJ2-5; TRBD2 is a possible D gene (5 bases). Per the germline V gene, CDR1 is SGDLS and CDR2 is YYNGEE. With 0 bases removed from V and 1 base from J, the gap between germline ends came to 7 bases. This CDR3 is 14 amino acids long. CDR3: CASSVASTQETQYF. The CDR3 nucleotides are TGTGCCAGCAGCGTAGCTAGCACCCAAGAGACCCAGTACTTC. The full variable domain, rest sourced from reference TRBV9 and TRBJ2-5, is DSGVTQTPKHLITATGQRVTLRCSPRSGDLSVYWYQQSLDQGLQFLIQYYNGEERAKGNILERFSAQQFPDLHSELNLSSLELGDSALYFCASSVASTQETQYFGPGTRLLVL.

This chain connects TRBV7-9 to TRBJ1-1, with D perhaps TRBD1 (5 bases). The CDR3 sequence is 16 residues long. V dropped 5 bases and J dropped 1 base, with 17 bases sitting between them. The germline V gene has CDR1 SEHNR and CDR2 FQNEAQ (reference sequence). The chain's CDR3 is CASSPREGFKNTEAFF. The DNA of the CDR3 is TGTGCCAGCAGCCCTAGGGAGGGGTTCAAGAACACTGAAGCTTTCTTT.

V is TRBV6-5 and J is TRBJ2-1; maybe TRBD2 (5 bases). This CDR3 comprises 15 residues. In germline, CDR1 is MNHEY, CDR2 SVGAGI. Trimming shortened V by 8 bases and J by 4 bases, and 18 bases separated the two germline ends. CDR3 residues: CASFSKDLGYNEQFF. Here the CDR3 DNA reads TGTGCCAGCTTCTCTAAGGACTTGGGATACAATGAGCAGTTCTTC.

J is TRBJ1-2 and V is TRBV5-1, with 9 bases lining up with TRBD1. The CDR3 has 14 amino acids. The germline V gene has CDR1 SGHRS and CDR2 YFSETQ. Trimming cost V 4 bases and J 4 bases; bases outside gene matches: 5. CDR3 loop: CASSDGQGTYGYTF. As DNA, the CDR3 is TGCGCCAGCAGCGATGGACAGGGGACCTATGGCTACACCTTC.

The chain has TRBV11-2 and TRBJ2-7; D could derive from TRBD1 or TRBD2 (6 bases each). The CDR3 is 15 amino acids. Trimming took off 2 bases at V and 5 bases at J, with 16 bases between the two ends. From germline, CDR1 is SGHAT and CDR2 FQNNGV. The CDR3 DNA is TGTGCCAGCAGCTTAAATCGGGGGCAGAAAAACGAGCAGTACTTC. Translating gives CASSLNRGQKNEQYF.

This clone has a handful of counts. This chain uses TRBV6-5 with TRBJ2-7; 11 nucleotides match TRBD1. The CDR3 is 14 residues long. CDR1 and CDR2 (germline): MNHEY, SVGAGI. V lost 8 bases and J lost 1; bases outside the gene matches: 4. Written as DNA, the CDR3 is TGTGCCAGCTGGGACAGGGGGGAGTCCTACGAGCAGTACTTC. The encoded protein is CASWDRGESYEQYF.

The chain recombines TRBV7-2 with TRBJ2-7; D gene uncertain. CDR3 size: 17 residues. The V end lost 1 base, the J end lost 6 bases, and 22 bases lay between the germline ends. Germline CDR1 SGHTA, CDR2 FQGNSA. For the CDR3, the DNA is TGTGCCAGCAGCTTAGAAGCTTTTTGGACCCAGCATAGCGAGCAGTACTTC. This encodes CASSLEAFWTQHSEQYF.

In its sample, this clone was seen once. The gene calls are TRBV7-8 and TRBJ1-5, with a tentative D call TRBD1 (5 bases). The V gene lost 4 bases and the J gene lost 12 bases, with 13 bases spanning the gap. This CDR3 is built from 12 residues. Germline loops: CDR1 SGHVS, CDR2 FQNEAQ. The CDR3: CASSSGGGVQHF. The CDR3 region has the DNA TGTGCCAGCAGCTCTGGGGGAGGAGTCCAGCATTTT.

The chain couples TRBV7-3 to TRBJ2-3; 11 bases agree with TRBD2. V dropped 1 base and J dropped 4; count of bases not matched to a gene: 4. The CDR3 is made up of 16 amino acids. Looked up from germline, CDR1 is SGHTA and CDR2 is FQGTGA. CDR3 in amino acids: CASSLKLAGVADTQYF. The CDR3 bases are TGTGCCAGCAGCTTAAAACTAGCGGGGGTAGCAGATACGCAGTATTTT.

CDR3 DNA sequence: TGTGCCAGCAGCTCTTCGCTGCGGACTGACGGCCGGCTCGAGCAGTACTTC. This gives the protein CASSSSLRTDGRLEQYF. The chain carries TRBV3-1 (or the pseudogene TRBV3-2) and TRBJ2-7; tentative D call: TRBD2 (5 bases). From germline, CDR1 is LGHDT and CDR2 YNNKEL (reference sequence). V shed 5 bases and J shed 6 bases, with 26 bases lying between them. The CDR3 is 17 amino acids.

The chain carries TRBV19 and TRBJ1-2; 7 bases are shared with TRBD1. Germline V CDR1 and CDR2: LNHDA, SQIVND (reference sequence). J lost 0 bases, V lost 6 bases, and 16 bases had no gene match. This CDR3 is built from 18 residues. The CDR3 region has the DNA TGTGCCAGTAGGGTGGCCGGGACAGCCAAAACAGCTAACTATGGCTACACCTTC. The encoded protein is CASRVAGTAKTANYGYTF.